This TCR beta chain stems from a study of human T cells and chemical hapten exposure. MiXCR was run by TCRdb on the RACE reads, yielding one entry per CDR3 protein. The data show some 41,000 distinct CDR3 sequences, 4% seen once. CDR3 length: 17 residues. Germline values: CDR1 SEHNR, CDR2 FQNEAQ (reference sequence). V shed 4 bases and J 2 bases; nucleotides not matched to a gene: 9. Noted time point: patch test 1, 2 weeks after DPC sensitization. The treatment is: therapeutic diphenylcyclopropenone sensitization with weekly scalp DPC. It was from unfractionated whole blood that total RNA was extracted. This clonotype was detected ten times or more.

Source: whole blood, taken in connection with sensitization to the hapten diphenylcyclopropenone (DPC). The source of this sequence is a middle-aged man with alopecia areata. Some clones in this sample may be carry-over from other donors' samples. This sequence joins TRBV7-9 and TRBJ1-5; 9 bases fit TRBD1. The CDR3 coding sequence is TGTGCCAGCAGCTCCCAAACAGGGGGCGCAGGCAATCAGCCCCAGCATTTT. It yields the protein CASSSQTGGAGNQPQHF.